Shown below are 5 T cell receptor beta chains from a single sample sequenced in a study of shared clonotypes between healthy human individuals. Cells designated naive CD8 were CD45RO-negative and were positively selected for CCR7, with terminally differentiated effector memory CD45RA+ cells excluded. Sequenced by immunoSEQ multiplex PCR; TCRdb stores in-frame clones only, minus some. The sample contains some 2 million clones, roughly 94% of which appear only once. The sample consisted of naive CD8+ T cells sorted from blood. The receptors were gathered from a man aged 18 to 30 in good health.

This sequence joins TRBV2 and TRBJ2-3; D uncertain. This CDR3 has 16 residues. Germline V gene data show CDR1 as SNHLY and CDR2 as FYNNEI. V lost 4 bases and J lost 1, with 15 bases in between. CDR3 DNA: TGTGCCAGCAGTGCCGACCTCGGTTGGGGCACAGATACGCAGTATTTT. This sequence encodes CASSADLGWGTDTQYF.

This clone appeared once. The rearrangement joins TRBV6-1 to TRBJ2-7; TRBD2 is a possible D gene (5 bases). Per the germline V gene, CDR1 is MNHNS and CDR2 is SASEGT. V gave up 2 bases and J gave up 5 bases, with 19 bases separating them. The CDR3 totals 16 residues. DNA for the CDR3: TGTGCCAGCAGTGAATTCCCGAGAGGGATTAGCCACGAGCAGTACTTC. Translated: CASSEFPRGISHEQYF.

The V gene is TRBV27, the J gene TRBJ2-7; D ambiguous. CDR3 size: 13 residues. Looked up from germline, CDR1 is MNHEY and CDR2 is SMNVEV (reference sequence). The V end was cut by 3 bases, the J end by 0 bases, with 6 bases between. The CDR3 region is CASSLMVSYEQYF. The CDR3 coding sequence is TGTGCCAGCAGTTTGATGGTCTCCTACGAGCAGTACTTC.

The chain employs TRBV2 and TRBJ1-5; tentatively, D is TRBD1 (5 bases). V shed 7 bases and J shed 2 bases, with 15 bases lying between them. This CDR3 region has 15 residues. Germline V gene sequence: CDR1 SNHLY, CDR2 FYNNEI. The CDR3 loop reads CASKKGGGGNQPQHF. The CDR3 DNA sequence: TGTGCCAGCAAAAAGGGTGGGGGGGGCAATCAGCCCCAGCATTTT.

V usage is TRBV27 and J usage is TRBJ2-6; 8 bases are a match to TRBD1. Germline CDR1 and CDR2: MNHEY and SMNVEV (reference sequence). V lost 10 bases and J lost 0; bases outside the gene matches: 8. CDR3 length: 16 amino acids. CDR3 in DNA: TGTGCCACTTCCGGGACAGGTGTCTCTGGGGCCAACGTCCTGACTTTC. Its translation is CATSGTGVSGANVLTF. Full variable domain (rest looked up from reference TRBV27 and TRBJ2-6): EAQVTQNPRYLITVTGKKLTVTCSQNMNHEYMSWYRQDPGLGLRQIYYSMNVEVTDKGDVPEGYKVSRKEKRNFPLILESPSPNQTSLYFCATSGTGVSGANVLTFGAGSRLTVL.